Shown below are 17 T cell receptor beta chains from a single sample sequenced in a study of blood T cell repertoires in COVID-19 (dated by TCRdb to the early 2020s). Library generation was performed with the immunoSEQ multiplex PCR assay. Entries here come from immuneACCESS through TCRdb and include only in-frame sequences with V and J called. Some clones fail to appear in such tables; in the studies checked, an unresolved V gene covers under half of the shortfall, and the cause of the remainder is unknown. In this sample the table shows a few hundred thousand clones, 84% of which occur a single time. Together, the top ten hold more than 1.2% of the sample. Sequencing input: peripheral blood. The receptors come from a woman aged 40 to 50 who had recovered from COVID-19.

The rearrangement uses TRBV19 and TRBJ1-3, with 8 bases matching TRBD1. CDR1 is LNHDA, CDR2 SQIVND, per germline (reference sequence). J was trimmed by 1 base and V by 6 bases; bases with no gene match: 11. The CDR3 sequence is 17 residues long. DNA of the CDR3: TGTGCCAGTAGGAAAGACAGGGGCCCTTCTTCTGGAAACACCATATATTTT. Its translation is CASRKDRGPSSGNTIYF. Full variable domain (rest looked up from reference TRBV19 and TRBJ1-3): DGGITQSPKYLFRKEGQNVTLSCEQNLNHDAMYWYRQDPGQGLRLIYYSQIVNDFQKGDIAEGYSVSREKKESFPLTVTSAQKNPTAFYLCASRKDRGPSSGNTIYFGEGSWLTVV.

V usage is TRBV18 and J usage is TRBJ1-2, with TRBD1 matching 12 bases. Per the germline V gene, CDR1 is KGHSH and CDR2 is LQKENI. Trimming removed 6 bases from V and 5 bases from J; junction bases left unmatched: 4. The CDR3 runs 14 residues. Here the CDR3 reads CASSPGQGAYGYTF. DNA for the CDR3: TGTGCCAGCTCGCCGGGACAGGGGGCATATGGCTACACCTTC.

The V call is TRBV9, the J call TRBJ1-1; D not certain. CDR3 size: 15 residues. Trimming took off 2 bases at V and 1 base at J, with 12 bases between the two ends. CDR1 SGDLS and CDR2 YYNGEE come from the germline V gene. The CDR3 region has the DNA TGTGCCAGCAGCGTGCAAACCGGGAGGAACACTGAAGCTTTCTTT. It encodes CASSVQTGRNTEAFF.

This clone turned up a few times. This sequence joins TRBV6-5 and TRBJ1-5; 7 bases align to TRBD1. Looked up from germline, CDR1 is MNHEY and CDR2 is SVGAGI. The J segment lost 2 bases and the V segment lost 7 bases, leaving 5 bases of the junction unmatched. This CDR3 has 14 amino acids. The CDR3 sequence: CASTATGGNQPQHF. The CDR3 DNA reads TGTGCCAGCACTGCAACAGGGGGCAATCAGCCCCAGCATTTT.

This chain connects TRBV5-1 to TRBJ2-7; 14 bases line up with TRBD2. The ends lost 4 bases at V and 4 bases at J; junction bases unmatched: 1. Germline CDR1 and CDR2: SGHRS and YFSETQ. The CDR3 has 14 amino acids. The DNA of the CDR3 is TGCGCCAGCAGCGGGACTAGCGGGGGTTACGAGCAGTACTTC. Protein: CASSGTSGGYEQYF.

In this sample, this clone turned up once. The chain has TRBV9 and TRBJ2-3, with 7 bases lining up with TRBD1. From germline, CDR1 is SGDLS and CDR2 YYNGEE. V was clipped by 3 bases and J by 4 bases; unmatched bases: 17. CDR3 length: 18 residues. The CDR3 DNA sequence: TGTGCCAGCAGCGACACCCCGCGCGAGGACAGGCTCTCAGATACGCAGTATTTT. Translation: CASSDTPREDRLSDTQYF.

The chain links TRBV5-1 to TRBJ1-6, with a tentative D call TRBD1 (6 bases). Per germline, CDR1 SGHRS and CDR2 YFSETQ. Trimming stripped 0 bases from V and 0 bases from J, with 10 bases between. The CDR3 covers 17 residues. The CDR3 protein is CASSLGQAVSYNSPLHF. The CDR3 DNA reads TGCGCCAGCAGCTTGGGACAGGCGGTCTCCTATAATTCACCCCTCCACTTT.

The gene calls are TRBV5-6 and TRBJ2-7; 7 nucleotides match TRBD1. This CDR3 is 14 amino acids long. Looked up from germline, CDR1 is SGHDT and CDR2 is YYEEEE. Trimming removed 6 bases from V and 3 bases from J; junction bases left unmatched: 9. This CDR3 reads CASNLRAGGYEQYF. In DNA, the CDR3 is TGTGCCAGCAACTTACGCGCAGGGGGCTACGAGCAGTACTTC.

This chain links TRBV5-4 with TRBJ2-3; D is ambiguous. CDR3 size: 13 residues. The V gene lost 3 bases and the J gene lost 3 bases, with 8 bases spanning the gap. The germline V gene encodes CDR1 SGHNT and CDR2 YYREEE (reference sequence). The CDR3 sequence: CASSSFGTDTQYF. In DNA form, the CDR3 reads TGTGCCAGCAGCTCCTTCGGGACAGATACGCAGTATTTT.

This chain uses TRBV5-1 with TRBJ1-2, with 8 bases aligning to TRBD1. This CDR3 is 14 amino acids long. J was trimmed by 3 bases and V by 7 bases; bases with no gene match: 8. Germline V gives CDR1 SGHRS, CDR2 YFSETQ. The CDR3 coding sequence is TGCGCCAGCGGACTACAGGGGGTAGACTATGGCTACACCTTC. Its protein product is CASGLQGVDYGYTF.

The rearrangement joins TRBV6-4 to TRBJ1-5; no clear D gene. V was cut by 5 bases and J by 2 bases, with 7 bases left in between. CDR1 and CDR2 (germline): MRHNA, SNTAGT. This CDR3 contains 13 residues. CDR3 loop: CASSTDGNQPQHF. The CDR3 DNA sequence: TGTGCCAGCAGTACAGATGGCAATCAGCCCCAGCATTTT.

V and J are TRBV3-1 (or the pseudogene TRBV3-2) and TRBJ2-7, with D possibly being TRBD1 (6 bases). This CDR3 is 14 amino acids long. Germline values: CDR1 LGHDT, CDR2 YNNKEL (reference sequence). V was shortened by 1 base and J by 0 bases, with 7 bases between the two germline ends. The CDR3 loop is CASSQAGASYEQYF. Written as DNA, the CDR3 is TGTGCCAGCAGCCAAGCAGGGGCCTCCTACGAGCAGTACTTC.

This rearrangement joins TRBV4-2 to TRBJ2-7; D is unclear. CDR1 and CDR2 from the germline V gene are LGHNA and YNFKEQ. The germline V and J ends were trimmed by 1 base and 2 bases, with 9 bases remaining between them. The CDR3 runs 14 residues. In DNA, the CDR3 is TGTGCCAGCAGCCAAGGTAGTGGTCCCTACGAGCAGTACTTC. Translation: CASSQGSGPYEQYF.

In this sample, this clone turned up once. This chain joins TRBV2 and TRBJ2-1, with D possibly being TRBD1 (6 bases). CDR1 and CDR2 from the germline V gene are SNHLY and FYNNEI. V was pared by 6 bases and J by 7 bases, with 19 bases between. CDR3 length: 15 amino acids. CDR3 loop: CASRESRDNGNEQFF. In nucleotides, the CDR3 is TGTGCCAGCAGGGAAAGCCGGGACAATGGGAATGAGCAGTTCTTC. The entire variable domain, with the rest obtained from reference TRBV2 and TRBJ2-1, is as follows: EPEVTQTPSHQVTQMGQEVILRCVPISNHLYFYWYRQILGQKVEFLVSFYNNEISEKSEIFDDQFSVERPDGSNFTLKIRSTKLEDSAMYFCASRESRDNGNEQFFGPGTRLTVL.

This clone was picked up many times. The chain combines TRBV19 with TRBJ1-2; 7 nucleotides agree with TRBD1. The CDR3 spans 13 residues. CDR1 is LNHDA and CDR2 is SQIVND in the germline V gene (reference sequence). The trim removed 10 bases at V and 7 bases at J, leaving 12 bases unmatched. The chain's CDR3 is CATRQGTAFGYTF. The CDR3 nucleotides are TGTGCCACCCGACAAGGGACAGCCTTTGGCTACACCTTC.

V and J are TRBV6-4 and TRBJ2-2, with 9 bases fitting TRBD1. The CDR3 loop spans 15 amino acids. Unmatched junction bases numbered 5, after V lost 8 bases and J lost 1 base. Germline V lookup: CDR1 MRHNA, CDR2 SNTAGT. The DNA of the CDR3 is TGTGCCAGCCGGGACAGGGTCGGGAACACCGGGGAGCTGTTTTTT. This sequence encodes CASRDRVGNTGELFF.

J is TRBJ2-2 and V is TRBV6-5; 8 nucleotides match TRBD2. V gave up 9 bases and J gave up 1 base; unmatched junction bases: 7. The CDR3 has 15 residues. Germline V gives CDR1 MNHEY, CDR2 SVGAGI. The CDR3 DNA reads TGTGCCAGTACCGGGGGGGCAGTGAACACCGGGGAGCTGTTTTTT. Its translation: CASTGGAVNTGELFF.